This T cell receptor beta chain came from a study of blood T cell repertoires in COVID-19 (dated by TCRdb to 2019 to 2021). General notes on the study: Collaborator samples came from the United States, Italy and Spain and covered acute and convalescent phases of COVID-19. The prospective study material was composed of cDNA or gDNA derived from T cells, B-cell-depleted T cells, or PBMCs. Subjects who had been exposed to COVID-19, were actively infected with it, or had recovered from it provided the deeply sampled blood TCRbeta repertoires that made up the dataset. A freely available public database, intended as a resource for researchers studying the immune response to SARS-CoV-2, is where the repertoires were released. The samples were drawn from the first 160 participants of the ongoing ImmuneRACE study and from more than 1,000 subjects provided by 6 global collaborators. Nearly every sample came with metadata listing a de-identified subject ID, COVID-19 status, age in years and sex. Where available, HLA class I and class II types were taken from metadata supplied by the sample provider and were not determined by assay-based typing. Beyond this particular receptor, the publication reports: The quantity of clinical and demographic metadata differed by source and by participant and was supplied without curation.

In the case of this clone: Its cognate antigen has yet to be identified. No qualities accompany the bases; no much larger clone lies one base away.

Participants in the prospective study were aged roughly 18 to 100 years, lived in 20 to 25 United States geographic areas, and enrolled through a virtual design. In the prospective study, cohorts were assigned on the basis of participant-reported clinical history obtained from a screening survey and a study questionnaire. For ImmuneRACE Cohort 3, a participant was defined as recovered based on two consecutive negative NP/OP PCR tests, clearance by a healthcare professional, or resolution of symptoms. In the prospective study, whole blood, serum and a nasopharyngeal or oropharyngeal swab were collected from each participant by mobile phlebotomists. Additional blood draws and questionnaires over an approximately two-month period could optionally be provided by prospective study participants. Before DNA extraction, blood samples from the prospective study were shipped at room temperature or frozen.

Based on the germline V gene, the CDR1 and CDR2 sequences are MNHNS and SASEGT. V is cut by 3 bases and J by 7 bases, and the space between the germline ends is 10 bases. The CDR3 spans 14 residues, from the cysteine through the phenylalanine. Only the CDR3 DNA is retained, 42 bases long and in frame from the first base. The immunoSEQ Assay, a bias-controlled multiplex PCR, was used to amplify TCRbeta CDR3 regions from genomic DNA. Per the source publication's procedure: Within the assay, amplification of reference gene primers was used to estimate how many nucleated cells each sample contained. To quantify the absolute abundance of each unique TCRbeta CDR3 rearrangement, sequence reads were collapsed and filtered. Productive Simpson clonality was computed per sample as the square root of Simpson's diversity index over productive rearrangements. In its TCRdb copy, this immuneACCESS table keeps in-frame sequences only and misses some clones. Where compared with another copy, unresolved V genes explain less than half of these, and the others have no known cause. The D gene and trimming were derived from the DNA, and the V and J assignments and clone size from that table. The sample table records 350,000 to 400,000 clones; around 89% of these occur just once. 0.9% to 1.1% of the sample lies in the top ten.

Material for sequencing was PBMCs or T cells enriched from blood (not recorded which). The TCR comes from a young man who had recovered from COVID-19. The sequence joins TRBV6-1 to TRBJ1-6; perhaps TRBD1 is the D gene, with 6 bases matching. The CDR3 reads as follows: CASSEAGGNSPLHF. In nucleotides, the sequence is TGTGCCAGCAGTGAGGCGGGGGGCAATTCACCCCTCCACTTT.